This T cell receptor beta chain was captured in a study of cytomegalovirus exposure and HLA in healthy donors. Both 60 Vbeta primers and 13 Jbeta primers went into the PCR. Only in-frame clones appear in the TCRdb table, and some are missing; sequencing was by immunoSEQ multiplex PCR. Among about 110,000 clones listed, 70% to 85% were seen once. Sequenced: PBMCs. This TCR came from a man aged 30-40 years in good health and CMV-seropositive.

In DNA, the CDR3 is TGTGCCAGCACTACGACGGGGGGGAACTATGGCTACACCTTC. Protein sequence: CASTTTGGNYGYTF. J is TRBJ1-2 and V is TRBV6-1, with D perhaps TRBD1 (5 bases). Per germline, CDR1 MNHNS and CDR2 SASEGT. Between the trimmed V and J ends, which lost 7 bases and 2 bases, there was a span of 14 bases. The CDR3 length is 14 residues.